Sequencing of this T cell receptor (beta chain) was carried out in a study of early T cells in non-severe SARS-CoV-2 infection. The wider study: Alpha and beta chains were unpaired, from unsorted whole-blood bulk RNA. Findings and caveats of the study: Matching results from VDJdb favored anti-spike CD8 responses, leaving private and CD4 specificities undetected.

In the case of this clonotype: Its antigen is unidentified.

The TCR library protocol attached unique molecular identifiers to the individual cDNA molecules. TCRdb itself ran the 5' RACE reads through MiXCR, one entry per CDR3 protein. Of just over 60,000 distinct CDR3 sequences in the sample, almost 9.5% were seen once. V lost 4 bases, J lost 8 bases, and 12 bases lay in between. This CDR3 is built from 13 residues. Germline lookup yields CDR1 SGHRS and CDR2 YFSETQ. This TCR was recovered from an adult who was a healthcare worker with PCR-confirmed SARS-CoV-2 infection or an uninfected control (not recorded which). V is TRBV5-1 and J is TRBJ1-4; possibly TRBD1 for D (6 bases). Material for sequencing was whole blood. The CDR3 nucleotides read TGCGCCAGCAGCGGGGGCGGGGACGAAAAACTGTTTTTT. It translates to CASSGGGDEKLFF.